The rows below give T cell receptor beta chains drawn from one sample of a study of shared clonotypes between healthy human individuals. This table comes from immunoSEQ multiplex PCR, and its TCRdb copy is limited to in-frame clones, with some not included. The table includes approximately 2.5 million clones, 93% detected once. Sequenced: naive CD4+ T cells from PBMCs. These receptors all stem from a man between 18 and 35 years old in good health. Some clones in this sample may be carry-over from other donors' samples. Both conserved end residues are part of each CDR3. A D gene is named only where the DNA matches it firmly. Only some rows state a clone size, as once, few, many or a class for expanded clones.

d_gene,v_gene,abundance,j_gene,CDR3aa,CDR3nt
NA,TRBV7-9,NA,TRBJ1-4,CASRGQGREKLFF,TGCGCCAGCCGGGGGCAGGGTCGTGAAAAACTGTTTTTT
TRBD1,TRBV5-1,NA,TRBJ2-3,CASSKGQYTDTQYF,TGCGCCAGCAGCAAGGGACAGTACACAGATACGCAGTATTTT
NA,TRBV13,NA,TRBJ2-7,CASSLVYEQYF,TGTGCCAGCAGCTTAGTTTACGAGCAGTACTTC
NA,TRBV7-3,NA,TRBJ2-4,CASSSGMWNIQYF,TGTGCCAGCAGCTCTGGGATGTGGAACATTCAGTACTTC
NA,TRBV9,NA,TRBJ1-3,CASSVATPGNTIYF,TGTGCCAGCAGCGTAGCTACACCTGGAAACACCATATATTTT
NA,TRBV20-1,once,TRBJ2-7,CSASLVVQYF,TGCAGTGCTAGTCTGGTGGTGCAGTACTTC
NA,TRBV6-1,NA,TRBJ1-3,CASSIQGGNTIYF,TGTGCCAGCAGTATACAGGGAGGAAACACCATATATTTT
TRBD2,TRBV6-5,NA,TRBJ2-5,CASSPGTSVQTQYF,TGTGCCAGCAGTCCCGGGACTAGCGTGCAGACCCAGTACTTC
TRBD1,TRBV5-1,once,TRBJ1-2,CASSYGTGEAYGYTF,TGCGCCAGCAGCTACGGGACAGGGGAGGCCTATGGCTACACCTTC
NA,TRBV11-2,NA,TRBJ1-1,CASSPRWGIENTEAFF,TGTGCCAGCAGCCCGAGATGGGGGATAGAGAACACTGAAGCTTTCTTT
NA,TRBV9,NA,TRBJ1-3,CASSVVGGPGNTIYF,TGTGCCAGCAGCGTAGTTGGAGGGCCTGGAAACACCATATATTTT
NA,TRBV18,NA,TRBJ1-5,CASSPYSGTAFNQPQHF,TGTGCCAGCTCACCCTACTCGGGTACAGCATTTAATCAGCCCCAGCATTTT
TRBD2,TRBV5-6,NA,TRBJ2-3,CASSQGLAETDTQYF,TGTGCCAGCAGCCAAGGACTAGCGGAAACAGATACGCAGTATTTT
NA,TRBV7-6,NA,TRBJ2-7,CASSLGRPGDEQYF,TGTGCCAGCAGCTTAGGCAGACCTGGCGACGAGCAGTACTTC
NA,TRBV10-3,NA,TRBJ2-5,CAISVGEGKETQYF,TGTGCCATCAGTGTAGGCGAAGGGAAAGAGACCCAGTACTTC
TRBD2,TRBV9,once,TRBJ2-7,CASSAGGPAVIYEQYF,TGTGCCAGCAGCGCGGGGGGGCCGGCCGTCATCTACGAGCAGTACTTC
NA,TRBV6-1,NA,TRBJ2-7,CASSSAYYEQYF,TGTGCCAGCTCTAGCGCCTACTACGAGCAGTACTTC
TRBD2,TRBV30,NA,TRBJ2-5,CAWSPTSGGETQYF,TGTGCCTGGAGTCCCACTAGCGGGGGAGAGACCCAGTACTTC
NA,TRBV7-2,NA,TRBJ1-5,CASSLKADNQPQHF,TGTGCCAGCAGCTTAAAGGCGGACAATCAGCCCCAGCATTTT
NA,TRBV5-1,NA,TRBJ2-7,CASSIEGTPYEQYF,TGCGCCAGCAGCATAGAGGGAACTCCCTACGAGCAGTACTTC
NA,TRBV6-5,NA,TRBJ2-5,CAVRDQETQYF,TGTGCCGTCAGGGACCAAGAGACCCAGTACTTC
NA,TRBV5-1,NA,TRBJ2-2,CASSLFRDVMRELFF,TGCGCCAGCAGCTTGTTTCGGGACGTCATGAGGGAGCTGTTTTTT
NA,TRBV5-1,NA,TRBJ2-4,CASSPLVGRLDIQYF,TGCGCCAGCAGCCCACTTGTGGGACGTTTGGACATTCAGTACTTC
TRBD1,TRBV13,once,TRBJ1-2,CASSLRTGGWYGYTF,TGTGCCAGCAGCCTCCGGACAGGAGGTTGGTATGGCTACACCTTC
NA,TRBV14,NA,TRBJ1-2,CASSQIPGSGYGYTF,TGTGCCAGCAGCCAAATCCCGGGCAGTGGCTATGGCTACACCTTC
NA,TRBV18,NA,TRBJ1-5,CASSPADQPQHF,TGTGCCAGCTCACCTGCCGATCAGCCCCAGCATTTT
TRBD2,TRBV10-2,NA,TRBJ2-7,CASRGTSGYSYEQYF,TGCGCCAGCAGAGGGACTAGCGGATACTCCTACGAGCAGTACTTC